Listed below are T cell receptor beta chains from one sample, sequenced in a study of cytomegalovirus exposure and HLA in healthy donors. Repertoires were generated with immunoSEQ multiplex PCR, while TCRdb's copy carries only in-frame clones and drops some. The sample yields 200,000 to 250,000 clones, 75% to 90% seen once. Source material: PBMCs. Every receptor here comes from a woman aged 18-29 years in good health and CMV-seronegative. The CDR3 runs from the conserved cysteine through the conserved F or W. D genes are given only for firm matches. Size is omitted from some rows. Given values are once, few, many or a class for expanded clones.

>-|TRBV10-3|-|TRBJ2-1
TGTGCCATCTTTGAACCTGGGACTGATGATGAGCAGTTCTTC
CAIFEPGTDDEQFF
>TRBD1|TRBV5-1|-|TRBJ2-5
TGCGCCAGCAGCTTAGCGGACAGGTACCAAGAGACCCAGTACTTC
CASSLADRYQETQYF
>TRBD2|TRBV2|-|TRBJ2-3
TGTGCCAGCCGGGCGGGAGGCTACACAGATACGCAGTATTTT
CASRAGGYTDTQYF
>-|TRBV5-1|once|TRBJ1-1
TGCGCCAGCAGCTTGGTCGGGAGTATGAACACTGAAGCTTTCTTT
CASSLVGSMNTEAFF
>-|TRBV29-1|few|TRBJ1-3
TGCAGCGTTGAGAGCTCTGGAAACACCATATATTTT
CSVESSGNTIYF
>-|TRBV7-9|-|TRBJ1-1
TGTGCCAGCAGCTACCGGGGGAGCACTGAAGCTTTCTTT
CASSYRGSTEAFF
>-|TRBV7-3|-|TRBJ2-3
TGTGCCAGCAGCCAAGGACAAGTCACAGATACGCAGTATTTT
CASSQGQVTDTQYF
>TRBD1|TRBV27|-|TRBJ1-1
TGTGCCAGCAGATCTCCCCGTCCCGGGACAGGGGGAGACACTGAAGCTTTCTTT
CASRSPRPGTGGDTEAFF
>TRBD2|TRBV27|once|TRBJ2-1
TGTGCCAGCAGTTTATCGAGACTAGCGGGGGCCGGGAATGAGCAGTTCTTC
CASSLSRLAGAGNEQFF
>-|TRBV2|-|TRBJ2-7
TGTGCCAGCAGAGACAGGAGGAGCTCCTACGAGCAGTACTTC
CASRDRRSSYEQYF
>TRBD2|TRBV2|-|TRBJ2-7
TGTGCCAGCAGTCTAGCGGGGGGCCGCGGGTCCTACGAGCAGTACTTC
CASSLAGGRGSYEQYF
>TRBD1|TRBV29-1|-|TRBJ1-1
TGCAGCGTGCGGGATGGGACAGGGAACACTGAAGCTTTCTTT
CSVRDGTGNTEAFF
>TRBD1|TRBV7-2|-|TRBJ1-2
TGTGCCAGCAACCTGGGGACAGGGGGGAACTATGGCTACACCTTC
CASNLGTGGNYGYTF
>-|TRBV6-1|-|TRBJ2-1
TGTGCCAGCAGGGACCGGGATTTAAACAATGAGCAGTTCTTC
CASRDRDLNNEQFF
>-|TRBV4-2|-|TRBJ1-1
TGTGCCAGCAGCCAAGAAGTAGTCATGAACACTGAAGCTTTCTTT
CASSQEVVMNTEAFF
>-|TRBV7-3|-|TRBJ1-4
TGTGCCAGCAGCTTAAGCGGCAGTCGGGGGGAAAAACTGTTTTTT
CASSLSGSRGEKLFF
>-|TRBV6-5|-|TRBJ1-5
TGTGCCAGCAGTCGCTATGATAGAGGCAATCAGCCCCAGCATTTT
CASSRYDRGNQPQHF
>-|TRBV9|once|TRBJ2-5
TGTGCCAGCAGCCCAGACGGGGTCGGTCGGGAGACCCAGTACTTC
CASSPDGVGRETQYF
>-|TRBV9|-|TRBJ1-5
TGTGCCAGCAGCGTAGCCGGGAGTCAGCCCCAGCATTTT
CASSVAGSQPQHF
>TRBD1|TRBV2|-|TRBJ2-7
TGTGCCAGCAGTTTACAGGGGCCTACCTACGAGCAGTACTTC
CASSLQGPTYEQYF
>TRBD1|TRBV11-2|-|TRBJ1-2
TGTGCCAGCAGCTTAGGCGGACAGGGCGGTCGTGGCTACACCTTC
CASSLGGQGGRGYTF
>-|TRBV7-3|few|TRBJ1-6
TGTGCCAGCAGGCTTACGGGTGGCAATTCACCCCTCCACTTT
CASRLTGGNSPLHF
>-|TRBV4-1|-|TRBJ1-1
TGCGCCAGCAGCCAAGTGGCCGGGGTTGGCACTGAAGCTTTCTTT
CASSQVAGVGTEAFF
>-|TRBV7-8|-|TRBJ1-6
TGTGCCAGCAGCTTCGCCGGAAACTATAATTCACCCCTCCACTTT
CASSFAGNYNSPLHF
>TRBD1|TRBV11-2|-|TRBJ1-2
TGTGCCAGCAGCTTGACACAGGGGGCCGGTGGCTACACCTTC
CASSLTQGAGGYTF
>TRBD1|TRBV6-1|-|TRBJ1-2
TGTGCCAGCAGTGATACAGGGGAAGGCTATGGCTACACCTTC
CASSDTGEGYGYTF
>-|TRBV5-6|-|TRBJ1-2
TGTGCCAGCAGCGAAACGAAGGGGGTGAAGGGCTACACCTTC
CASSETKGVKGYTF
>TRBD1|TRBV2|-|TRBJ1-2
TGTGCCAGCAGTGAAGCGTCCCCGGGACAGGGGGACTATGGCTACACCTTC
CASSEASPGQGDYGYTF
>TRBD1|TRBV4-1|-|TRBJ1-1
TGCGCCAGCAGCCAAGATAGTCGGACAGGGGTAACTGAAGCTTTCTTT
CASSQDSRTGVTEAFF
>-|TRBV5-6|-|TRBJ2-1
TGTGCCAGCAGCCCGATGCCCAAACCCCCCTTCAATGAGCAGTTCTTC
CASSPMPKPPFNEQFF
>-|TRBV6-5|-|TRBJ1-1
TGTGCCAGCAGTTCCGATCTACTGAACACTGAAGCTTTCTTT
CASSSDLLNTEAFF
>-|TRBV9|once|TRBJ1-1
TGTGCCAGCAGCGTTGGGGCAAACACTGAAGCTTTCTTT
CASSVGANTEAFF
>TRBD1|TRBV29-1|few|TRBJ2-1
TGCAGCGTTGCCGGGACAGGGGTTCCTCTTGAGCAGTTCTTC
CSVAGTGVPLEQFF
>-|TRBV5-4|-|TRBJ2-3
TGTGCCAGCAGCTCAGAGTCCCCAGATACGCAGTATTTT
CASSSESPDTQYF
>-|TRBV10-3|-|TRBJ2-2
TGTGCCATCAGTGAGTCCGGAGGGGAGCTGTTTTTT
CAISESGGELFF
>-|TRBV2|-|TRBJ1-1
TGTGCCAGCAGTGCGCAGGGCGGAAGGACTGAAGCTTTCTTT
CASSAQGGRTEAFF
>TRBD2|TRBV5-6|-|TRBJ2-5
TGTGCCAGCAGCTTGGTTCAAAGTCTAGCGGGAGTTCAAGAGACCCAGTACTTC
CASSLVQSLAGVQETQYF
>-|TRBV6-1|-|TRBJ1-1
TGTGCCAGCCTCCTAATGGCAGGGGACACTGAAGCTTTCTTT
CASLLMAGDTEAFF
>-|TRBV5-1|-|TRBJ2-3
TGCGCCAGCAGCTTGGCCGGAGTTTCCACAGATACGCAGTATTTT
CASSLAGVSTDTQYF
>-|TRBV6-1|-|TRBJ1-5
TGTGCCAGCTCCTCGGGACACCAAAATCAGCCCCAGCATTTT
CASSSGHQNQPQHF
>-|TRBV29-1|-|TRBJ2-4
TGCAGCGTTGACTGGAACCCCAAAAACATTCAGTACTTC
CSVDWNPKNIQYF
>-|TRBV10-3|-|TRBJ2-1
TGTGCCATCAGTGAGTCAGCGGTGGAGCAGTTCTTC
CAISESAVEQFF
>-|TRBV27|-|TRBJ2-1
TGTGCCAGCAGTACGGGGAATGAGCAGTTCTTC
CASSTGNEQFF
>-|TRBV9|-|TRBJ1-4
TGTGCCAGCAGCGTTGGCAGCGAGCCAACTAATGAAAAACTGTTTTTT
CASSVGSEPTNEKLFF
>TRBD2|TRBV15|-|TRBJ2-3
TGTGCCACCAGCAGAGAACTAGCGGGGGGGGATACGCAGTATTTT
CATSRELAGGDTQYF
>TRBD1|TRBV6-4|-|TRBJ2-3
TGTGCCAGCAGCGTGGGACAGGGGGCAGATACGCAGTATTTT
CASSVGQGADTQYF
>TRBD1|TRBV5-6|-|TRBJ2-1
TGTGCCAGCAGGGAGACAGGGGGACGGAATGAGCAGTTCTTC
CASRETGGRNEQFF
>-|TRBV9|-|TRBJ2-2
TGTGCCAGCAGACCCAACTCGAACACCGGGGAGCTGTTTTTT
CASRPNSNTGELFF
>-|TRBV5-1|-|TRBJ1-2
TGCGCCAGCAGCCCCGGGGCAGGATATGGCTACACCTTC
CASSPGAGYGYTF
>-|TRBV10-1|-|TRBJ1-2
TGCGCCAGCCCCCGAGGACAGTCATCTGGCTACACCTTC
CASPRGQSSGYTF
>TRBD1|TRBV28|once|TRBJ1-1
TGTGCCAGGACCGGACAGGCAAGGACGAAGGGGACGAAGGCTCTTGAAGCTTTCTTT
CARTGQARTKGTKALEAFF
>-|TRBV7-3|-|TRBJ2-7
TGTGCCAGCAGGTCCCGGGGGACCCATTCCTACGAGCAGTACTTC
CASRSRGTHSYEQYF